The 15 T cell receptor beta chains given below trace back to one sample, sequenced in a study of CD8 T cells in ankylosing spondylitis. TCRdb passed the 5' RACE reads through MiXCR, listing each CDR3 protein once. This table has hundreds of thousands of distinct CDR3 sequences, approximately 20% appearing once. The specimen sequenced was blood, either unsorted or a sorted T cell fraction (not recorded which). These TCRs come from a male donor with ankylosing spondylitis or in good health (not recorded which).

Ten or more counts support this clonotype. The chain joins TRBV9 to TRBJ1-6; 7 nucleotides line up with TRBD1. CDR3 length equals 14 residues. Germline V gives CDR1 SGDLS, CDR2 YYNGEE. With 0 bases clipped from V and 9 bases from J, the junction kept 3 bases outside the gene matches. The CDR3 is CASSVGQGASPLHF. CDR3 bases: TGTGCCAGCAGCGTAGGACAGGGAGCTTCACCCCTCCACTTT. Filled out from reference TRBV9 and TRBJ1-6, the complete variable domain reads DSGVTQTPKHLITATGQRVTLRCSPRSGDLSVYWYQQSLDQGLQFLIQYYNGEERAKGNILERFSAQQFPDLHSELNLSSLELGDSALYFCASSVGQGASPLHFGNGTRLTVT.

This clonotype was seen a few times. This chain links TRBV12-3 or TRBV12-4 with TRBJ2-5; D call uncertain. V dropped 6 bases and J dropped 4 bases, with 9 bases sitting between them. The length of the CDR3 is 12 residues. The CDR3 sequence: CASRLRRETQYF. For the CDR3, the DNA is TGTGCCAGCAGGCTACGTAGAGAGACCCAGTACTTC.

This clonotype was picked up many times. The chain couples TRBV12-3 or TRBV12-4 to TRBJ2-5; D is perhaps TRBD1 (6 bases). Trimming removed 4 bases from V and 8 bases from J, with 17 bases in between. The CDR3 runs 14 residues. CDR3 DNA sequence: TGTGCCAGCAGTTCCGAGCGGTGGGACAATACCCAGTACTTC. Its translation: CASSSERWDNTQYF.

The chain is built from TRBV5-1 and TRBJ2-1, with 11 bases identical to TRBD2. The CDR3 is 15 residues long. J was trimmed by 4 bases and V by 3 bases; bases with no gene match: 3. Per germline, CDR1 SGHRS and CDR2 YFSETQ. This chain's CDR3 is CASSSASGGYNEQFF. CDR3 coding DNA: TGCGCCAGCAGCTCTGCTAGCGGGGGGTACAATGAGCAGTTCTTC.

This clonotype was detected a few times. The chain has TRBV6-6 and TRBJ2-7; D remains ambiguous. The CDR3 totals 13 residues. CDR1 and CDR2 (germline): MNHNY, SVGAGI (reference sequence). Trimming removed 2 bases at V and 6 bases at J, with 11 bases between. The CDR3: CASSYSSGPEQYV. The CDR3 DNA is TGTGCCAGCAGTTACAGCTCGGGTCCCGAGCAGTACGTC.

This clonotype turned up a few times. The chain is built from TRBV9 and TRBJ2-1; a weak D match, TRBD2 (5 bases). CDR3 size: 15 residues. V was clipped by 0 bases and J by 3 bases, with 10 bases between them. CDR1 and CDR2 (germline): SGDLS, YYNGEE. The CDR3, as DNA: TGTGCCAGCAGCGTAGCCGGGGAAAACTACAATGAGCAGTTCTTC. Translation: CASSVAGENYNEQFF.

The table lists this clonotype with a few counts. The chain couples TRBV10-3 to TRBJ2-1, with D perhaps matching TRBD2 (6 bases). V was pared by 5 bases and J by 8 bases, with 13 bases between. The V gene's germline CDR1 is ENHRY and CDR2 SYGVKD. The CDR3 contains 13 residues. CDR3 nucleotides: TGTGCCATCAGTAGGCGGGAAGGAGATGAGCAGTTCTTC. Residues: CAISRREGDEQFF.

V gene TRBV27 combines with J gene TRBJ2-2; 9 bases align to TRBD2. The length of the CDR3 is 16 residues. With V trimmed by 5 bases and J by 3 bases, 7 bases remained unmatched. Germline V CDR1 and CDR2: MNHEY, SMNVEV (reference sequence). Here the CDR3 reads CASSTERGDHTGELFF. CDR3 DNA sequence: TGTGCCAGCAGTACCGAGCGGGGGGACCACACCGGGGAGCTGTTTTTT.

This clonotype was seen more than once but under ten times. This chain links TRBV9 with TRBJ2-1; TRBD1 is a possible D gene (6 bases). The CDR3 spans 14 residues. The germline V gene encodes CDR1 SGDLS and CDR2 YYNGEE. V lost 3 bases and J lost 8, with 15 bases in between. The CDR3 sequence is CASSGMSQGYEQFF. Written as DNA, the CDR3 is TGTGCCAGCAGCGGCATGTCACAGGGCTATGAGCAGTTCTTC.

There are a few counts of this clonotype. V is TRBV7-6 and J is TRBJ2-2; D may match TRBD1 or TRBD2 (5 bases each). V lost 5 bases to trimming and J lost 6 bases, with 16 bases between them. Looked up from germline, CDR1 is SGHVS and CDR2 is FNYEAQ. This CDR3 is 15 amino acids long. CDR3 coding DNA: TGTGCCAGCAGCCCCCCGGGACCCAAACCCGGGGAGCTGTTTTTT. Encoded protein: CASSPPGPKPGELFF.

The CDR3 DNA reads as TGTGCCAGCAGCTTAGGCACTAGCGGGAGAGAGACCCAGTACTTC. It encodes CASSLGTSGRETQYF. The V and J genes are TRBV7-6 and TRBJ2-5; TRBD2 agrees at 11 bases. This CDR3 contains 15 residues. CDR1 and CDR2 (germline): SGHVS, FNYEAQ. The junction had 2 bases not matched to a gene; V was cut back by 1 base and J by 4 bases.

The chain employs TRBV29-1 and TRBJ2-3; D is perhaps TRBD2 (6 bases). Germline CDR1 and CDR2: SQVTM and ANQGSEA. Between the trimmed V and J ends, which lost 0 bases and 4 bases, there was a span of 14 bases. The CDR3 sequence is 15 residues long. DNA for the CDR3: TGCAGCGTTGAAGAGGGATGGCGGGGACCAGATACGCAGTATTTT. Translated: CSVEEGWRGPDTQYF.

J is TRBJ1-1 and V is TRBV15, with D maybe TRBD1 (5 bases). The germline gives CDR1 LNHNV, CDR2 YYDKDF (reference sequence). Trimming stripped 5 bases from V and 1 base from J, with 11 bases between. There are 14 residues in the CDR3. In DNA form, the CDR3 reads TGTGCCACCAGCGAACAGGTGACGAACACTGAAGCTTTCTTT. It codes for CATSEQVTNTEAFF.

In this sample, this clonotype turned up many times. The chain couples TRBV11-2 to TRBJ2-4; D is ambiguous. The length of the CDR3 is 13 residues. V dropped 0 bases and J dropped 4 bases, with 4 bases sitting between them. Germline values: CDR1 SGHAT, CDR2 FQNNGV. In nucleotides, the CDR3 is TGTGCCAGCAGCTTAGACCGGAAAAACATTCAGTACTTC. It codes for CASSLDRKNIQYF.

This rearrangement joins TRBV5-1 to TRBJ1-1; D is unresolved. The CDR3 is 14 residues long. CDR1 is SGHRS, CDR2 YFSETQ, per germline. Between the trimmed V and J ends, which lost 0 bases and 0 bases, there was a span of 6 bases. The DNA of the CDR3 is TGCGCCAGCAGCTTGGAGACGGTGAACACTGAAGCTTTCTTT. Amino acid sequence: CASSLETVNTEAFF.